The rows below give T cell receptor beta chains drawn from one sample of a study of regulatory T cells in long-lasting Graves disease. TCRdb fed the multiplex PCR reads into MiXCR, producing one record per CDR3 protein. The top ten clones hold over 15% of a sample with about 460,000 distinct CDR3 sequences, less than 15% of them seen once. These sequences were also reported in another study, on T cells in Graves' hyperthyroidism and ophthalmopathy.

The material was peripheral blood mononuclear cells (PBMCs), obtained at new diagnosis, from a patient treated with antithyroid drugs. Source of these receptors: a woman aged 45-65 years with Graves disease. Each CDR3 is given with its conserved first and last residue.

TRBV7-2,CASSSGLPGELFF
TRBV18,CASSPGEGANYGYTF
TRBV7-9,CATKETQYF
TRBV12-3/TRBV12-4,CASGGLDTGELFF
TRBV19,CASSIVSYLNQPQHF
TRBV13,CASSQGLAGRQETQYF
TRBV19,CASSITGTAYNEQFF
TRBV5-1,CASSRDRNTIYF
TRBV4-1,CASSQEQGTSSYEQYF
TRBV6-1,CASTGTGNTGELFF
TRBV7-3,CASSPGQGEQFF
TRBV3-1,CASSQDYGPTRLSYEQYF
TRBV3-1,CASSQDFISGSSNEQFF
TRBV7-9,CASSWAWGPGYNEQFF
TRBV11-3,CASSSRDLGGDPLHF
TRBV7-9,CASSLGGGAREQYF
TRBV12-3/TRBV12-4,CASSTGTSVYEQYF
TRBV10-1,CASSQAEANTGELFF
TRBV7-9,CASIGTSGFYEQYF
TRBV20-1,CSARKRDGFGEQFF
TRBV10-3,CAISDPAGGLDEQYF
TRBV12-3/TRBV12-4,CASTIGLAGYNEQFF
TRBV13,CASSFRLGPNEQFF
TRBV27,CASSRRGESYNSPLHF
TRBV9,CASSSGTGSNGYTF
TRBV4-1,CASSQAGTTFYEQYF
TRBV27,CASSGGTGTDSYEQYF
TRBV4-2,CASSQDRHSGNTIYF
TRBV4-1,CASSQASYSGNTIYF
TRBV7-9,CASSLTPPRGGALHF
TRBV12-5,CASGLVPFVGRGVNYGYTF
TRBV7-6,CASSLTDKSYNEQFF
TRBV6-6,CASSYSQGMVEAFF
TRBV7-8,CASSPRGTSGRARSYNEQFF
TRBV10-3,CAISKGEETQYF
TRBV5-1,CASSPGLRNYTF
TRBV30,CAWRDTGGSYEQYF
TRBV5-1,CASSLSRTNYNEQFF
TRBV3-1,CASSQDRGTQYF
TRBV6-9,CASSYMGQGTDTQYF
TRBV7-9,CASNPGTGPNTGELFF
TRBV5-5,CASSPSPKGRVYEQYF
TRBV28,CATSLVDIQYF
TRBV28,CASSSTGSSYNEQFF
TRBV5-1,CASTASGIADTQYF
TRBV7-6,CASSPTGGAQADTQYF
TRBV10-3,CAIGQGGGELFF
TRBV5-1,CASSRDWPGVNTEAFF
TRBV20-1,CSARDLSRGGNSPLHF
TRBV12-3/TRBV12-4,CASSLVGRPREQYF
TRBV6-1,CASSEPDSLPNSPLHF
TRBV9,CASSVAGLAGVGHYEQYF
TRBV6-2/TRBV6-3,CASSYATGATSPLHF